This T cell receptor (beta chain) comes out of a study of cytomegalovirus exposure and HLA in healthy donors (dated by TCRdb to about 2017). Background for the entire study: According to an earlier analysis of around 600 of the donors, some 180 million T cells yielded 117 million unique TCR beta sequences and about 300 Gb of sequence data. About 300 gigabases of sequencing data and some 85 million unique TCR sequences were included in an early release covering about 600 HLA-typed donors. The genetic ancestry cluster associated with self-reported Caucasian donors included about 81% of the 300 to 450 genotyped donors. The study aimed to test whether signatures of past pathogen exposure could be identified by cataloging public T cell receptors. The study profiled the T cell repertoires of hundreds of subjects by immunosequencing and related them to cytomegalovirus serostatus. Along with the roughly 700-subject first cohort, a separate validation cohort of more than 90 different subjects was used. High-throughput TCR immunosequencing, statistical association of individual TCRs with disease status, and machine learning were combined to predict cytomegalovirus infection status. In a later analysis, previously published TCR beta repertoires from more than 500 donors were re-analyzed and high-resolution HLA genotyping was added so that TCR occurrence patterns could be studied. Rather than drawing on any new phenotypic data, the later analysis identified candidate immune exposures from TCR beta sequences and the way those sequences occurred across donors. An earlier analysis of about 600 of the donors used high-throughput TCR beta sequencing to judge whether each TCR beta V gene segment behaved as functional or pseudogenic. Donor age, sex, ethnicity and CMV serostatus were compiled together with the repertoire data. Genome-wide SNP genotypes for about 60% of the roughly 670 donors were used in a later genetic analysis, which treated that subset as a discovery cohort. Every repertoire in the discovery cohort had been generated on one and the same sequencing platform. HLA typing included class I and class II loci at four-digit resolution. The number of donors typed differed by locus, with about 629-630 for A, B, C, DRB1 and DQB1, roughly 520 for DQA1, 600 to 610 for DPA1, and some 470 for DPB1. A handful of DR-DQ haplotypes were handled as single units for association and clustering because linkage in the cohort was strong. Among 300 to 500 genotyped donors of the cohort, an average of roughly 230,000 unique TCR beta nucleotide sequences was sequenced per donor, of which 15% to 20% were non-productive. Findings and caveats that apply to the study as a whole: In a later analysis, HLA-associated TCR beta chains showed more clonal expansion and lower generation probabilities than non-associated chains that were equally common. Roughly uniform sequencing depth across donors was assumed in presence/absence analyses, although this assumption may not hold. Strong co-occurrence of HLA alleles, especially DR and DQ, made assigning TCR associations to individual alleles difficult. A later analysis found that TCR association rates varied across HLA loci, with DRB1 alleles showing the most associated TCRs and HLA-C alleles the fewest. In this cohort, only TCR beta chains were sequenced, and detectable features were limited by the absence of alpha or paired-chain data. Most TCR sequences were observed very rarely across donors, whereas some public TCRs were present in many individuals. Specific HLA alleles were associated with 15,000 to 20,000 TCR beta sequences at a false discovery rate of 0.05 in a later analysis. In a later analysis, several top co-occurrence clusters were reported to appear linked to parvovirus B19, influenza, CMV and Epstein-Barr virus. In an earlier analysis of about 550 of the donors, most TCR beta V segments were observed in productive rearrangements about 87% or about 30% of the time, broadly matching IMGT annotations. Linkage disequilibrium might explain the correlated functional status among segregating V segments, but an unknown experimental factor could not be excluded. The earlier analysis of approximately 590 of the donors excluded some 16 rarely observed V segments, including chromosome 9 orphons, because counts were too low. A later analysis found that most CMV-associated TCR beta chains appeared HLA-restricted, with HLA associations seemingly driven largely by CMV exposure. For the cohort, immune exposure information was limited to CMV serostatus. According to the authors, the approach could potentially be generalized to other disease states and immunological phenotypes. An association between a missense DCLRE1C variant and V-gene and J-gene trimming of TCR beta chains was found in a later genetic analysis and replicated in an independent cohort. A further reported finding was that TCR beta sequences accurately predicted the HLA-A and HLA-B alleles for most subjects in the first cohort. A later genetic analysis reported fewer N-insertions in productive TCRs among donors in an Asian-associated ancestry cluster than the roughly 650-donor mean. A total of 150 or so TCR beta chains were listed by the study as associated with cytomegalovirus. The classifier was reported to diagnose cytomegalovirus status with high specificity and sensitivity in both the original cohort and the validation cohort. A group of highly shared sequence variants was considered likely to be a technical artifact of the sequencing pipeline. Three of the identified cytomegalovirus-associated TCR beta chains were confirmed in vitro to be specific for cytomegalovirus antigens. Because HLA typing was unavailable for some donors at each locus, only the typed subset was used in association tests.

Libraries were made using the immunoSEQ multiplex PCR assay. For the multiplex PCR, a mixture combining 60 forward primers for TCR Vbeta segments and 13 reverse primers for TCR Jbeta segments was used. A multiplex PCR assay on genomic DNA amplified the CDR3 region of rearranged TCR beta genes. On the Illumina HiSeq System, the amplified TCR beta libraries were sequenced as 87-base-pair reads. Regarding the original processing steps: In a later analysis, around 80 million unique TCR beta chains were counted across the 500 to 850 repertoires, and roughly 11 million of these chains were shared by at least two donors. Raw reads were error-corrected and collapsed into unique sequences with a nearest-neighbor algorithm that merged closely related sequences to remove PCR and sequencing errors. V, D and J gene segments were assigned by aligning CDR3 sequences to IMGT reference sequences. For a sequence to be retained, a match of at least six nucleotides was required to both a V gene segment and a J gene segment. Rearrangements were classified as productive when the CDR3 lacked stop codons and remained in frame with V and J, and all other rearrangements were classified as non-productive. Following IMGT convention, CDR3 was defined as the stretch from the second conserved V-encoded cysteine to the conserved J-encoded phenylalanine. The earlier analysis of 587 of the donors excluded any sequence lacking an unambiguous match to a single V gene segment. An earlier analysis of 587 of the donors called V segments functional above 56.7% productive rearrangements and segregating when the between-donor standard deviation exceeded 5%. To diagnose cytomegalovirus status from the catalog of TCR beta chain sequences, a statistical classification framework was built. V and J gene assignment, in a later analysis, came from comparing TCR nucleotide sequences with IMGT/GENE-DB human TR gene sequences. The TCRdist pipeline was used in a later analysis to assign CDR3 sequences and most-parsimonious VDJ recombination scenarios. A later analysis defined each TCR beta chain by its CDR3 amino acid sequence plus V-gene family, and excluded reads lacking a unique V-gene family. To address suspected cross-contamination and a sequencing artifact, a later analysis removed 592 highly shared, low-generation-probability nucleotide sequences. For each public chain, a later analysis derived a clonal expansion index from normalized ranks of inferred template counts within each repertoire. In a later analysis, generation probabilities were computed with a VDJ recombination model fitted to out-of-frame rearrangements, and the resulting probabilities were checked against IGoR. In a later analysis, hypergeometric tests were used to score TCR-TCR, TCR-HLA and TCR-CMV co-occurrence, with a repertoire-size bias correction applied to TCR pairs. In a later analysis, false discovery rates were estimated by permuting HLA or CMV assignments 20 times. In a later analysis, co-occurring TCRs were grouped using DBSCAN, and TCRdist sequence similarity was added for clustering within HLA-allele-positive subsets. Repertoires with fewer than 30,000 or more than 120,000 public chains were left out of co-occurrence clustering, as were a handful of repertoires with anomalous nucleotide sharing. TCRdb's version of the immuneACCESS table is confined to in-frame rearrangements and falls short of the full clone set. An unresolved V gene accounts for under half of the shortfall where checked; the remainder is of unknown origin. Clone size and the V and J calls come from that table; the DNA yielded D and trimming. Recorded for this sample are roughly 120,000 clones; around 77% of them occurred a single time. About 5% of the sample lies in the top ten.

The cohort comprised under 700 healthy bone marrow donors. At the time of sampling, every cohort member was nominally healthy, though immune exposures that went unrecorded were likely present. The donor was CMV seropositive and was included in the group of some 290 seropositive cohort members. Each donor provided a peripheral blood sample, and peripheral blood mononuclear cells were used for TCR beta sequencing. The Qiagen DNeasy Blood Extraction Kit was used to extract genomic DNA from the blood cell samples. This clone is a singleton in its sample. What antigen it recognizes has not been identified. No base quality information exists; no much larger clone differs at one position. This clonotype originated in a woman aged 25 to 39 in good health and CMV-seropositive. The sequenced sample was PBMCs.

The DNA sequence follows: TGTGCCAGCTCACCTGAGGGCTCCTACAATGAGCAGTTCTTC. It codes for CASSPEGSYNEQFF. The sequence joins TRBV18 to TRBJ2-1; 5 matching bases give a weak D call of TRBD2. Reading from cysteine to phenylalanine, the CDR3 counts 14 amino acids. Kept here is only the CDR3 DNA, which spans 42 bases and is read in frame from base 1. Deletion took 3 bases off V and 0 bases off J, with a span of 6 bases between the germline ends. Based on the germline V gene, the CDR1 and CDR2 sequences are KGHSH and LQKENI.